A few counts support the clone carrying this T cell receptor beta chain. Its cognate antigen is unknown. This sample was taken from a study of T-cell reconstitution after alpha-beta-depleted transplantation in children. Study results and caveats: T-cell counts and diversity at one year following transplant were attributed mainly to newly produced T cells. There were reportedly several hundred expanded graft clones from which alpha-beta T cells came about two months after transplant.

Preparing the TCRbeta library involved the use of unique molecular identifiers. TCRdb redid the calling of the PCR reads with MiXCR, one entry per CDR3 protein. The sample lists about 980,000 distinct CDR3 sequences; 25% to 35% were seen once. CDR1 and CDR2 (germline): SGHDT, YYEEEE. The CDR3 consists of 17 residues. V lost 1 base and J lost 0; bases outside the gene matches: 5. The material was PBMCs, mostly from graft donor cells, obtained 360 days after TCRalphabeta/CD19-depleted stem cell transplant. The origin of this receptor is a boy younger than two who had a stem cell transplant for SCID, so the T cells may come from the graft donor. V is TRBV5-6 and J is TRBJ1-5, with 9 positions matching TRBD1. The CDR3 sequence is CASSLRTGALSNQPQHF. In nucleotides, the CDR3 is TGTGCCAGCAGCTTGAGGACAGGGGCTCTTAGCAATCAGCCCCAGCATTTT.